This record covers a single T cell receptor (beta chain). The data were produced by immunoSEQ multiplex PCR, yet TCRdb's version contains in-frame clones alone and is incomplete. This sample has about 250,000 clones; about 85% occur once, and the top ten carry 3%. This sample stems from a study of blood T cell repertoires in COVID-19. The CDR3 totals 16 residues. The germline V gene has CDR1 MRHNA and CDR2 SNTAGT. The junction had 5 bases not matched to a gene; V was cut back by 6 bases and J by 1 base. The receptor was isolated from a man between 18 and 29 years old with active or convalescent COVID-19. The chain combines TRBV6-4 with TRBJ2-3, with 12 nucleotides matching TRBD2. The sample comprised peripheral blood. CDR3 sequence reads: CASRPLAGGGTDTQYF. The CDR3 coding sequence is TGTGCCAGCAGGCCCCTAGCGGGGGGGGGCACAGATACGCAGTATTTT.